This TCR beta chain emerged from a study of shared clonotypes between healthy human individuals. Study-wide background: Donor ages ranged 18 to 49 years: a couple of women, a few men. Whole-study results and caveats: Some naive CD4 clonotypes, 5% to 5.5%, turned up in common across several donors.

The sample holds one count of this clone. No antigen is known for it. Researchers partitioned CD4+ cells into CD45RA+ naive and CD45RA-negative memory subsets. Germline V lookup: CDR1 GTSNPN, CDR2 SVGIG (reference sequence). CDR3 length: 14 residues. V gave up 3 bases and J gave up 0 bases, with 9 bases separating them. Sequencing was at deep level. Sequencing was performed with immunoSEQ multiplex PCR; in TCRdb, only in-frame clones are kept and a portion is missing. The profile shows about 1 million clones, around 76% of them singletons. The sequence derives from a man aged 18 to 29 in good health. Input material: memory CD4+ T cells sorted from blood. Subset in this sample: CD45RA-negative fraction. This chain connects TRBV30 to TRBJ1-5, with D possibly being TRBD1 (5 bases). For the CDR3, the DNA is TGTGCCTGGAGGGGACTCAATAGCAATCAGCCCCAGCATTTT. The encoded protein is CAWRGLNSNQPQHF.